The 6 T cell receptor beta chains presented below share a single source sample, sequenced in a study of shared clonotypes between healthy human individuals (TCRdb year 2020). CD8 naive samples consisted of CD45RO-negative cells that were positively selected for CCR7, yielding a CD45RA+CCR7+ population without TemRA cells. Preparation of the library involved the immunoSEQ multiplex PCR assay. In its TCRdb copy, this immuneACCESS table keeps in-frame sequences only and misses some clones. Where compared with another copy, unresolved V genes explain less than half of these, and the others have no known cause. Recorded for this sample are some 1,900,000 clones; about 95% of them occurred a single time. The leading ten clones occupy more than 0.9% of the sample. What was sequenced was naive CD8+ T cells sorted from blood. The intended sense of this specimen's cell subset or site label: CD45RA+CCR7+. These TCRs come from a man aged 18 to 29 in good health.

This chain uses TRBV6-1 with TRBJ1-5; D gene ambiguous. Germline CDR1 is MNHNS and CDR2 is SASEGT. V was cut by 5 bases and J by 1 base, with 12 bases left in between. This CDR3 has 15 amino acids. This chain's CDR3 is CASSLWSGSNQPQHF. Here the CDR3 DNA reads TGTGCCAGCAGTCTGTGGTCGGGAAGCAATCAGCCCCAGCATTTT.

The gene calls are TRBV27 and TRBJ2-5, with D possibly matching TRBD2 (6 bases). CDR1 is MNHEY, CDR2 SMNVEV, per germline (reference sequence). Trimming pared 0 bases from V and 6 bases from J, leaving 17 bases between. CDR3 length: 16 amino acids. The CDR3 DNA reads TGTGCCAGCAGTTTATCGATCCCAGTGGGCGGGAAGACCCAGTACTTC. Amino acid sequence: CASSLSIPVGGKTQYF.

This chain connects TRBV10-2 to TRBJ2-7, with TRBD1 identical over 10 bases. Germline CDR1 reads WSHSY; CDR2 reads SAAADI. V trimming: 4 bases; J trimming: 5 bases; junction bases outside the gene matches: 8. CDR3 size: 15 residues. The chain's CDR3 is CASSAPGTGVHEQYF. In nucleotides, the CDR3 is TGCGCCAGCAGTGCCCCCGGGACAGGGGTCCACGAGCAGTACTTC.

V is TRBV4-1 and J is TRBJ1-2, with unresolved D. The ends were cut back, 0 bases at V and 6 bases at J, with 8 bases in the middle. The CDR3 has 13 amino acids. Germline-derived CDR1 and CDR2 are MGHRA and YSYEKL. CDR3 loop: CASSQDSGNGYTF. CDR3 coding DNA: TGCGCCAGCAGCCAAGACTCGGGAAATGGCTACACCTTC.

DNA of the CDR3: TGTGCCAGCAGCTTCCAGGGCGCCACCTACGAGCAGTACTTC. It translates to CASSFQGATYEQYF. The J gene is TRBJ2-7, the V gene TRBV7-9; D is possibly TRBD1 (5 bases). The ends were cut back, 3 bases at V and 2 bases at J, with 11 bases in the middle. Germline CDR1 SEHNR, CDR2 FQNEAQ (reference sequence). The CDR3 length is 14 residues.

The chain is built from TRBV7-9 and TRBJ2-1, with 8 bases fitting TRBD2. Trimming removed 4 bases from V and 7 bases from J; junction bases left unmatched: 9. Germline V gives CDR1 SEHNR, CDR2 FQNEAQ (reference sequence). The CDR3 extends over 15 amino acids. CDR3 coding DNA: TGTGCCAGCAGCTACACCGGGACTAGTCGTAATGAGCAGTTCTTC. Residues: CASSYTGTSRNEQFF.